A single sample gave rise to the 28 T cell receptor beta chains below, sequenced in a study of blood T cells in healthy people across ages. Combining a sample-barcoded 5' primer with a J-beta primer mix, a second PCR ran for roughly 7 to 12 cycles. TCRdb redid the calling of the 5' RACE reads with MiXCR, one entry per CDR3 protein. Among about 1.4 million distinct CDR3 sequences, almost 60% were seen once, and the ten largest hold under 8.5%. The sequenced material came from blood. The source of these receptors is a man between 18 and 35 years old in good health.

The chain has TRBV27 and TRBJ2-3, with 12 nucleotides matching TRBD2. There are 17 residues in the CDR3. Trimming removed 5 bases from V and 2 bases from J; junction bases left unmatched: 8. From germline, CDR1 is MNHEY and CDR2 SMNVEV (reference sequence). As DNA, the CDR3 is TGTGCCAGCAGTCCCCTCTCTAGCGGGAGGGACACAGATACGCAGTATTTT. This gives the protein CASSPLSSGRDTDTQYF.

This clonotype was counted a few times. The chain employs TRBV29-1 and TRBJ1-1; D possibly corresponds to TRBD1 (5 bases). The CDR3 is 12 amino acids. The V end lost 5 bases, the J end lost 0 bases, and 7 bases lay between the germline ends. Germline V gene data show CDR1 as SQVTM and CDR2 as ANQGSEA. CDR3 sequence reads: CSVLTVNTEAFF. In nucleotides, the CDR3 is TGCAGCGTTTTGACAGTGAACACTGAAGCTTTCTTT.

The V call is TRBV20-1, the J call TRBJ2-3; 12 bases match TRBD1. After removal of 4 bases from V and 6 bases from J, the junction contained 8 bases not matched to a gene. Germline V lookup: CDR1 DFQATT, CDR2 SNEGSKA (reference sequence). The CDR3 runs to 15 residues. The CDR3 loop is CSATPGQGAWDTQYF. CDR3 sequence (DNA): TGCAGTGCTACCCCGGGACAGGGGGCATGGGATACGCAGTATTTT.

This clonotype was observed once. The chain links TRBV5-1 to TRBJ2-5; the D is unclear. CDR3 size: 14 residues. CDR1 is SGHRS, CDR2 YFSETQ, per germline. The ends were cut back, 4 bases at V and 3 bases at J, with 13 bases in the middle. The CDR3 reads CASSTERPEETQYF. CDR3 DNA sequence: TGCGCCAGCAGCACCGAACGACCTGAAGAGACCCAGTACTTC.

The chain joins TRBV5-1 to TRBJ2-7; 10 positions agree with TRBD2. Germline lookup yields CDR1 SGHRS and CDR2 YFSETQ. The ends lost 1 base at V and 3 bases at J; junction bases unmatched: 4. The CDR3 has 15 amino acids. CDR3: CASSLTSGVLYEQYF. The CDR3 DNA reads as TGCGCCAGCAGCTTGACTAGCGGGGTTCTCTACGAGCAGTACTTC.

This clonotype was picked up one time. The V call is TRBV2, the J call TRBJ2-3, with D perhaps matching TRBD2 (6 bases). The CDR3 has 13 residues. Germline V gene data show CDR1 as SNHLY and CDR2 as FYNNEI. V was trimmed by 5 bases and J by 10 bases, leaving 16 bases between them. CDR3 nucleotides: TGTGCCAGCAGTACCGGGACTCTCGGTTCGCAGTATTTT. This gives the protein CASSTGTLGSQYF. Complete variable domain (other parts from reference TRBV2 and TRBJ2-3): EPEVTQTPSHQVTQMGQEVILRCVPISNHLYFYWYRQILGQKVEFLVSFYNNEISEKSEIFDDQFSVERPDGSNFTLKIRSTKLEDSAMYFCASSTGTLGSQYFGPGTRLTVL.

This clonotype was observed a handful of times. The CDR3 here is CASTGMNTGELFF. Written as DNA, the CDR3 is TGTGCCAGCACAGGGATGAACACCGGGGAGCTGTTTTTT. This rearrangement joins TRBV2 to TRBJ2-2, with D possibly being TRBD1 (5 bases). The germline V gene encodes CDR1 SNHLY and CDR2 FYNNEI. The CDR3 contains 13 residues. V was clipped by 7 bases and J by 1 base, with 7 bases between them.

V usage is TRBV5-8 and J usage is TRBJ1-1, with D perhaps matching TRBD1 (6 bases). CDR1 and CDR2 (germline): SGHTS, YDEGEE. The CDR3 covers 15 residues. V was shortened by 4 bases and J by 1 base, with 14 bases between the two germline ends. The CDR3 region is CASSGTGWGNTEAFF. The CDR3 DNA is TGTGCCAGCAGCGGTACAGGGTGGGGGAACACTGAAGCTTTCTTT.

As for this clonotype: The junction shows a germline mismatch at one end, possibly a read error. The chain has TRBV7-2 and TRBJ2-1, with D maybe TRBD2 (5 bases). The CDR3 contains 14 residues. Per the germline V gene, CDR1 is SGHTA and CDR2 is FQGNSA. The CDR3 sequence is CASNLVGVGNEQFF. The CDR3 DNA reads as TGTGCCAGCAACTTAGTCGGGGTAGGAAATGAGCAGTTCTTC.

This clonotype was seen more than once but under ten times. In nucleotides, the CDR3 is TGCAGTGTGAGACGGGGGCGTGAGACCCAGTACTTC. This gives the protein CSVRRGRETQYF. The chain uses TRBV20-1 and TRBJ2-5; D is possibly TRBD1 or TRBD2 (6 bases each). Germline V CDR1 and CDR2: DFQATT, SNEGSKA (reference sequence). V dropped 7 bases and J dropped 5 bases, with 14 bases sitting between them. The length of the CDR3 is 12 residues.

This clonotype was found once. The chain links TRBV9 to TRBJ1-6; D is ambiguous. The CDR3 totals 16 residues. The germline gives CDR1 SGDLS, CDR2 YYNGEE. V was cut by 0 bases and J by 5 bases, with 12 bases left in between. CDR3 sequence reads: CASSVGWGMDNSPLHF. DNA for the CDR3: TGTGCCAGCAGCGTAGGGTGGGGAATGGATAATTCACCCCTCCACTTT.

The CDR3 sequence: CASSTRDRETQYF. The CDR3 region has the DNA TGTGCCAGCAGTACCCGGGACAGAGAGACCCAGTACTTC. The chain recombines TRBV27 with TRBJ2-5, with 7 bases aligning to TRBD1. The CDR3 spans 13 residues. Germline V CDR1 and CDR2: MNHEY, SMNVEV (reference sequence). V lost 5 bases to trimming and J lost 4 bases; unmatched junction nucleotides: 4.

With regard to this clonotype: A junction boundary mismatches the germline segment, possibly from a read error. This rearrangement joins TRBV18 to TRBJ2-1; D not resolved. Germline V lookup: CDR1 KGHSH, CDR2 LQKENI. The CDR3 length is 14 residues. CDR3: CATSHGSRGNEQFF. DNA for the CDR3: TGTGCCACCTCACACGGATCCAGAGGCAATGAGCAGTTCTTC.

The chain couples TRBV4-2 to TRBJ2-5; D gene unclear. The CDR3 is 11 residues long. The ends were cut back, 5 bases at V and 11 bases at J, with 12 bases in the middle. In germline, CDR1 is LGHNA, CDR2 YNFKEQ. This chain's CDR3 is CASSLVMLQYF. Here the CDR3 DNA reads TGTGCCAGCAGCTTAGTTATGCTGCAGTACTTC.

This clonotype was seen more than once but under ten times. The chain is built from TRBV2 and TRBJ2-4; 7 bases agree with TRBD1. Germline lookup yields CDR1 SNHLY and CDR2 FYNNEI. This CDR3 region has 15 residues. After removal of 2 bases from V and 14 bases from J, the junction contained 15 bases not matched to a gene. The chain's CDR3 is CASSELSRPTGQKYF. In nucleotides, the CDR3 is TGTGCCAGCAGTGAACTGAGTCGACCGACGGGACAGAAGTACTTC.

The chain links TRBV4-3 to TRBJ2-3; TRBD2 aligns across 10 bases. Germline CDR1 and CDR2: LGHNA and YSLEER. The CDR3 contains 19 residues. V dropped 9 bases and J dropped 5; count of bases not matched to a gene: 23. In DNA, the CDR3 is TGCGCCAGTATCTGGCCCCCCCTCTCAGCGGGGGGGCGGATAGATACGCAGTATTTT. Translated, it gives CASIWPPLSAGGRIDTQYF.

The DNA for the CDR3 is TGTGCCAGCAGCCCCGGGGACCAAGTATATAGCGAGCAGTACTTC. This codes for CASSPGDQVYSEQYF. The V and J genes are TRBV7-9 and TRBJ2-4, with D perhaps matching TRBD1 or TRBD2 (5 bases each). Matching the DNA end better, TRBJ2-7 makes the J call doubtful. The CDR3 has 15 residues. The V gene's germline CDR1 is SEHNR and CDR2 FQNEAQ (reference sequence).

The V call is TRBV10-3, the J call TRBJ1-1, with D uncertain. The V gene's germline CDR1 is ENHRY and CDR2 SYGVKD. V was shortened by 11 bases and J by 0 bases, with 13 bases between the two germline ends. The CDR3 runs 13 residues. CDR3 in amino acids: CARKRELNTEAFF. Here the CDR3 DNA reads TGTGCCCGCAAGAGGGAGTTGAACACTGAAGCTTTCTTT.

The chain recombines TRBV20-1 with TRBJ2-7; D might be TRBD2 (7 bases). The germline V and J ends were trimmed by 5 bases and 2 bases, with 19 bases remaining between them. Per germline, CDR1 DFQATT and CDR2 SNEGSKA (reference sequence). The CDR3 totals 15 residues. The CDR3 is CSAHRVGGTPYEQYF. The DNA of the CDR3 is TGCAGTGCTCACCGGGTGGGGGGGACACCCTACGAGCAGTACTTC.

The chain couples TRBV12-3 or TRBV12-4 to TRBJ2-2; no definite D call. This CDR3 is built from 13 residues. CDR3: CAARIGWTGELFF. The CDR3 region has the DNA TGTGCAGCCCGGATCGGGTGGACCGGGGAGCTGTTTTTT.

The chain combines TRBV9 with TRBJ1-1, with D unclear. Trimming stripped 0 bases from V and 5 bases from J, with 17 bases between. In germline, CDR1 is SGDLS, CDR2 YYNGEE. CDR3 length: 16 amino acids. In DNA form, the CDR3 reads TGTGCCAGCAGCGTAGATCCGGGGAGACTTAGGACTGAAGCTTTCTTT. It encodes CASSVDPGRLRTEAFF.

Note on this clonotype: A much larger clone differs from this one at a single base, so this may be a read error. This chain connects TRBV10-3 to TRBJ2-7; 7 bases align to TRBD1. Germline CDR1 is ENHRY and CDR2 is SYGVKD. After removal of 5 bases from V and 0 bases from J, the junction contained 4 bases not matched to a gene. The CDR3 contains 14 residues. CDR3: CAISPGQSSYEQYF. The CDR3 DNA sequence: TGTGCCATCAGTCCGGGACAGAGCTCCTACGAGCAGTACTTC.

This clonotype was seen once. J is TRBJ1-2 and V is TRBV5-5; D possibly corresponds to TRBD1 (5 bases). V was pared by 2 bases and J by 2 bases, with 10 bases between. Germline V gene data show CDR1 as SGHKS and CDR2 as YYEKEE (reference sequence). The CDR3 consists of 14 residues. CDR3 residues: CASSLTKGNYGYTF. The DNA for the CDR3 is TGTGCCAGCAGCTTAACTAAGGGGAACTATGGCTACACCTTC. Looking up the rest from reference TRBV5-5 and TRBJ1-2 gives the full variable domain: DAGVTQSPTHLIKTRGQQVTLRCSPISGHKSVSWYQQVLGQGPQFIFQYYEKEERGRGNFPDRFSARQFPNYSSELNVNALLLGDSALYLCASSLTKGNYGYTFGSGTRLTVV.

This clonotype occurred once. The CDR3 reads CASSDIEGLFTDTQYF. The CDR3 region has the DNA TGTGCCAGCAGTGATATTGAGGGACTTTTCACAGATACGCAGTATTTT. The V call is TRBV25-1, the J call TRBJ2-3; maybe TRBD2 (6 bases). The CDR3 has 16 residues. The germline CDR1 and CDR2 sequences are MGHDK and SYGVNS. Trimming removed 3 bases from V and 2 bases from J, with 15 bases in between.

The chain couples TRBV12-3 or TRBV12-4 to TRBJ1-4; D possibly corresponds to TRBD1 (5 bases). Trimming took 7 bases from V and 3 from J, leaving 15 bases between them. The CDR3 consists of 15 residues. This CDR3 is CASTPRGGSNEKLFF. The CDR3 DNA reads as TGTGCCAGCACCCCACGGGGCGGATCTAATGAAAAACTGTTTTTT.

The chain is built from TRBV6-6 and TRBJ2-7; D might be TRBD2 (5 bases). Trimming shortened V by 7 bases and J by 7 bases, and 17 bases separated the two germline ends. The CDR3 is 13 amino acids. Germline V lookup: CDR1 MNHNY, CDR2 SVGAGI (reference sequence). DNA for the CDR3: TGTGCCAGCAACCCAGAGGGAACGGGGGAGCAGTACTTC. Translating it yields CASNPEGTGEQYF.

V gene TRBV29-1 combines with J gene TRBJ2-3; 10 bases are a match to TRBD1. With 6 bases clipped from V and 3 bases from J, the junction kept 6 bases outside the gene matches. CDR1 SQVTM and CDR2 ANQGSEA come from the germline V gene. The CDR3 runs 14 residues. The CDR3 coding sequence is TGCAGCGTAAGACAGGGGGCAAGTACAGATACGCAGTATTTT. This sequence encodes CSVRQGASTDTQYF.

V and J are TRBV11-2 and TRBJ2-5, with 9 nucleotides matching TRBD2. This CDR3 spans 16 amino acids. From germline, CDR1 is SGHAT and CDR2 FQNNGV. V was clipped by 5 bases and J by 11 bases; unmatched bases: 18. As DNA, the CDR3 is TGTGCCAGCAGCGCCTGGACTAGCGACAAGGGCGATGAGCAGTACTTC. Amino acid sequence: CASSAWTSDKGDEQYF.